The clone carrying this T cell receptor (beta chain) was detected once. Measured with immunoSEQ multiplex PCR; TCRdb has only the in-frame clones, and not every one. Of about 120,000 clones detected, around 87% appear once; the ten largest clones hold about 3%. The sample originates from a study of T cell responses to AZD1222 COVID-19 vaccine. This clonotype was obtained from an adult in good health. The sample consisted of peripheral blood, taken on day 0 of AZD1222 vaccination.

CDR3 sequence reads: CASRGVGSGNTIYF. In DNA form, the CDR3 reads TGTGCCAGCCGTGGCGTCGGCTCTGGAAACACCATATATTTT. This sequence joins TRBV25-1 and TRBJ1-3; D unclear. The CDR3 has 14 amino acids. Germline-derived CDR1 and CDR2 are MGHDK and SYGVNS. The ends were cut back, 8 bases at V and 0 bases at J, with 11 bases in the middle.